One T cell receptor (beta chain) is described in this entry. These data come from a study of blood T cell repertoires in COVID-19. The protocol was immunoSEQ multiplex PCR, while the TCRdb copy is restricted to in-frame clones and leaves out a portion. Found here are around 300,000 clones, 85% of them singletons; the top ten hold over 3.5%. V dropped 2 bases and J dropped 2; count of bases not matched to a gene: 9. The CDR3 has 17 residues. Germline CDR1 reads SGDLS; CDR2 reads YYNGEE. The TCR sequence derives from a woman aged 50 to 60 with active or convalescent COVID-19. The sequenced sample consisted of peripheral blood. V is TRBV9 and J is TRBJ2-7; 11 positions match TRBD2. The CDR3 loop reads CASSVGLAGGSPYEQYF. CDR3 DNA: TGTGCCAGCAGCGTGGGATTAGCGGGAGGGTCCCCCTACGAGCAGTACTTC. The whole variable domain, filled in from reference TRBV9 and TRBJ2-7, reads DSGVTQTPKHLITATGQRVTLRCSPRSGDLSVYWYQQSLDQGLQFLIQYYNGEERAKGNILERFSAQQFPDLHSELNLSSLELGDSALYFCASSVGLAGGSPYEQYFGPGTRLTVT.